Here is one TCR beta chain with its context. What it binds is not known. This sample was included in a study of a mutant IDH1 vaccine in newly diagnosed glioma. On the study more broadly: Vaccination was launched 4-6 weeks after radiotherapy alone, or with temozolomide cycles. Before enrollment, patients got radiotherapy alone, temozolomide alone, or mostly the combination.

CDR3 length: 12 amino acids. V gave up 0 bases and J gave up 8 bases, with 5 bases separating them. Germline-derived CDR1 and CDR2 are WSHSY and SAAADI. Produced via immunoSEQ multiplex PCR; TCRdb's table is partial and in-frame only. The repertoire holds 45,000 to 55,000 clones, roughly 83% seen once, with 3.5% to 4.5% in the top ten. Regarding time point: week 47, end of study. Each vaccine dose was 300 ug of mutant IDH1 20-mer peptide, with topical imiquimod. This sequence joins TRBV10-2 and TRBJ2-1; tentatively, D is TRBD1 or TRBD2 (5 bases each). The specimen was PBMCs, collected from a glioma patient whose treatment included an IDH1 peptide vaccine. This clonotype was obtained from a woman aged 30 to 39 with glioma. Some clones in this sample may be carry-over from other donors' samples. The CDR3 DNA reads TGCGCCAGCAGTGAGTCGGGGGATGAGCAGTTCTTC. This sequence encodes CASSESGDEQFF.